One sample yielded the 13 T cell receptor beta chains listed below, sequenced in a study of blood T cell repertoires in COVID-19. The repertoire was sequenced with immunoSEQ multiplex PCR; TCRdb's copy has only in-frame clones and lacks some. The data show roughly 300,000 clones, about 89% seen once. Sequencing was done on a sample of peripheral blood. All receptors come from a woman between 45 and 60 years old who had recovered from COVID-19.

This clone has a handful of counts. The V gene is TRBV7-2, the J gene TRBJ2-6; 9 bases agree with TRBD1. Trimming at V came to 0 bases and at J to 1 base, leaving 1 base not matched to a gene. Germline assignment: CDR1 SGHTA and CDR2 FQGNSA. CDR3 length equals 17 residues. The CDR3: CASSLAGTGSGANVLTF. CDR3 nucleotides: TGTGCCAGCAGCTTAGCCGGGACAGGGTCTGGGGCCAACGTCCTGACTTTC.

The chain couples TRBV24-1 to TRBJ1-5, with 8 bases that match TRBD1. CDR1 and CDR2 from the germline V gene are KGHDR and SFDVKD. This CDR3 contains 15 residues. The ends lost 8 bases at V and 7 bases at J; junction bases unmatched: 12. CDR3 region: CATTQPRTGWQPQHF. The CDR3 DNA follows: TGTGCCACCACTCAACCCAGGACAGGGTGGCAGCCCCAGCATTTT.

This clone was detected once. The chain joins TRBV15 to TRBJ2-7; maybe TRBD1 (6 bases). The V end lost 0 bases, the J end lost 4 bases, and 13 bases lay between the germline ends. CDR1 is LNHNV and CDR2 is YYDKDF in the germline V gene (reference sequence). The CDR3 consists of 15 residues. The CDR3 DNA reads TGTGCCACCAGCAGAGATGGTAGGGGGTTGTACGAGCAGTACTTC. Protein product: CATSRDGRGLYEQYF.

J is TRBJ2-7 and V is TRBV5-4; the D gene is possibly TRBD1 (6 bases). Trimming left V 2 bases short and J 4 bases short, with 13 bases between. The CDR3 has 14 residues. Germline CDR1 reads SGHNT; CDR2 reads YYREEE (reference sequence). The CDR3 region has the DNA TGTGCCAGCAGCTTCTGGTCAGGGGAGTACGAGCAGTACTTC. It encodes CASSFWSGEYEQYF.

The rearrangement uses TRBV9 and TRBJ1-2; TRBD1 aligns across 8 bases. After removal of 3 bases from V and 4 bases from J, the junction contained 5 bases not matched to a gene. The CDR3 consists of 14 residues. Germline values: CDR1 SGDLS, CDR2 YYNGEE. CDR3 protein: CASSAGRGLYGYTF. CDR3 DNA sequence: TGTGCCAGCAGCGCAGGCAGGGGGCTCTATGGCTACACCTTC.

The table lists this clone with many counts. This CDR3 is CASSIRGSTEAFF. The CDR3 nucleotides are TGTGCCAGTAGTATAAGAGGGTCGACTGAAGCTTTCTTT. J is TRBJ1-1 and V is TRBV19; D is unclear. The germline V gene encodes CDR1 LNHDA and CDR2 SQIVND (reference sequence). The V gene lost 2 bases and the J gene lost 5 bases, with 9 bases spanning the gap. The CDR3 contains 13 residues.

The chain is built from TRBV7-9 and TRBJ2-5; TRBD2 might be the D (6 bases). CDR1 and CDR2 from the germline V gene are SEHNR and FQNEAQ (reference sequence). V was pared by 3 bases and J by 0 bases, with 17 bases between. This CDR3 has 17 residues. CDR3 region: CASSLGFGGRYQETQYF. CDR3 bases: TGTGCCAGCAGCTTGGGATTTGGAGGGAGGTACCAAGAGACCCAGTACTTC.

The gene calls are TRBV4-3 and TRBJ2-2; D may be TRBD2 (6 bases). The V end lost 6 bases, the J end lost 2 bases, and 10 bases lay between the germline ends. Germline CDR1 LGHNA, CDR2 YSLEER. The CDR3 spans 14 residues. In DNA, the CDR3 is TGCGCCAGCAGGGAGGGACTTAACACCGGGGAGCTGTTTTTT. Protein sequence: CASREGLNTGELFF.

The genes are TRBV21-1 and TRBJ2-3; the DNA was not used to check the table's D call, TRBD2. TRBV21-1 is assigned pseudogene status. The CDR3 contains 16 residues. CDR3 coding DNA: TGTGCCAGCAGCAAAGAGTATCCCTTAGCGGCTTCTACGCAGTATTTT. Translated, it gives CASSKEYPLAASTQYF.

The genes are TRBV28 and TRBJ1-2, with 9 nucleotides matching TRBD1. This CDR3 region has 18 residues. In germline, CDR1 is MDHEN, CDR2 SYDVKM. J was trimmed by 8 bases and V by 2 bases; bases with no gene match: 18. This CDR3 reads CASSLVSDPRDRDPGYTF. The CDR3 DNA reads TGTGCCAGCAGTTTAGTAAGTGACCCCCGGGACAGGGACCCGGGCTACACCTTC.

The CDR3 DNA sequence: TGTGCCTGGAGTGTTCAGGGGCTGGAGACCCAGTACTTC. This translates into CAWSVQGLETQYF. V is TRBV30 and J is TRBJ2-5, with a tentative D call TRBD1 (6 bases). Germline-derived CDR1 and CDR2 are GTSNPN and SVGIG (reference sequence). Trimming took 0 bases from V and 5 from J, leaving 10 bases between them. This CDR3 has 13 residues. The full variable domain, its missing parts supplied by reference TRBV30 and TRBJ2-5, is SQTIHQWPATLVQPVGSPLSLECTVEGTSNPNLYWYRQAAGRGLQLLFYSVGIGQISSEVPQNLSASRPQDRQFILSSKKLLLSDSGFYLCAWSVQGLETQYFGPGTRLLVL.

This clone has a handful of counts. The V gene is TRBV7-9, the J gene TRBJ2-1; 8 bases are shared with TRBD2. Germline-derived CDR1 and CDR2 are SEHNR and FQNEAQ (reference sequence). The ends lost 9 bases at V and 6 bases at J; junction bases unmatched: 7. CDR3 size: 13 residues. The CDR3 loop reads CASNVGGANEQFF. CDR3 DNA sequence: TGTGCCAGTAACGTCGGGGGGGCCAATGAGCAGTTCTTC.

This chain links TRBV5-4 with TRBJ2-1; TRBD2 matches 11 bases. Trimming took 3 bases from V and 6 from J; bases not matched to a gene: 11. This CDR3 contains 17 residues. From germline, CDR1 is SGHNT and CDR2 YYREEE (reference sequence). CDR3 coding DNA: TGTGCCAGCAGCTGGGCTCGAGGTAGCGGGAGGGCCAATGAGCAGTTCTTC. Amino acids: CASSWARGSGRANEQFF.